One and the same sample provided the 18 T cell receptor beta chains below, sequenced in a study of radiotherapy plus CTLA-4 blockade in lung cancer. Using immunoSEQ multiplex PCR, the repertoire was profiled, and TCRdb retains in-frame clones only, with some absent. The data show 70,000 to 90,000 clones, 70% to 90% seen once. Material: peripheral blood, obtained from a patient treated with radiotherapy plus ipilimumab. The receptors derive from a human donor with non-small cell lung cancer who had stable disease on radiotherapy plus ipilimumab.

The chain has TRBV9 and TRBJ2-5; 10 bases align to TRBD2. The trim removed 0 bases at V and 5 bases at J, leaving 7 bases unmatched. CDR3 length: 16 residues. Germline V gives CDR1 SGDLS, CDR2 YYNGEE. The chain's CDR3 is CASSVAASGGGETQYF. The DNA of the CDR3 is TGTGCCAGCAGCGTAGCGGCTAGCGGGGGCGGGGAGACCCAGTACTTC.

The V gene is TRBV6-5, the J gene TRBJ2-2; D unclear. CDR3 size: 14 residues. CDR1 is MNHEY, CDR2 SVGAGI, per germline. With 4 bases removed from V and 0 bases from J, the gap between germline ends came to 6 bases. The CDR3 is CASSWNPNTGELFF. CDR3 nucleotides: TGTGCCAGCAGTTGGAACCCGAACACCGGGGAGCTGTTTTTT.

The rearrangement uses TRBV2 and TRBJ1-2; 9 nucleotides line up with TRBD1. V lost 1 base, J lost 4 bases, and 4 bases stayed unmatched. Germline loops: CDR1 SNHLY, CDR2 FYNNEI. The CDR3 totals 15 residues. In DNA form, the CDR3 reads TGTGCCAGCAGTGAAGTGGGACAGGGAGGCTATGGCTACACCTTC. Translated: CASSEVGQGGYGYTF.

The rearrangement joins TRBV30 to TRBJ2-7, with D unclear. CDR1 GTSNPN and CDR2 SVGIG come from the germline V gene (reference sequence). Deletions cut 1 base from V and 4 bases from J, with 5 bases between. This CDR3 is built from 11 residues. Written as DNA, the CDR3 is TGTGCCTGGAGTGGGAATTACGAGCAGTACTTC. Translated, it gives CAWSGNYEQYF.

Written as DNA, the CDR3 is TGTGCCAGCAGCCTGGGACTAGCGGAAGAGACCCAGTACTTC. Protein: CASSLGLAEETQYF. The chain has TRBV7-9 and TRBJ2-5; 11 bases match TRBD2. The V and J ends lost 5 bases and 3 bases, in that order; junction bases with no gene match: 2. CDR3 size: 14 residues. Germline lookup yields CDR1 SEHNR and CDR2 FQNEAQ (reference sequence).

V is TRBV7-2 and J is TRBJ1-2; D gene uncertain. The CDR3 has 12 amino acids. Trimming stripped 2 bases from V and 2 bases from J, with 3 bases between. Germline V gene lookup returns CDR1 SGHTA and CDR2 FQGNSA. The CDR3 is CASSLSNYGYTF. In DNA, the CDR3 is TGTGCCAGCAGCTTATCCAACTATGGCTACACCTTC.

The chain recombines TRBV9 with TRBJ1-4; unclear D gene. Germline CDR1 SGDLS, CDR2 YYNGEE. V was cut by 2 bases and J by 6 bases, with 8 bases left in between. This CDR3 comprises 13 residues. CDR3 bases: TGTGCCAGCAGCGTGACCGGGCATGAAAAACTGTTTTTT. Protein product: CASSVTGHEKLFF.

The chain joins TRBV28 to TRBJ2-3; D is unresolved. Germline CDR1 is MDHEN and CDR2 is SYDVKM. The CDR3 is 15 amino acids. Trimming removed 4 bases at V and 2 bases at J, with 13 bases between. Here the CDR3 reads CASSYGRTYTDTQYF. CDR3 sequence (DNA): TGTGCCAGCAGTTACGGAAGAACATACACAGATACGCAGTATTTT.

This chain uses TRBV10-1 with TRBJ2-3; the D gene is possibly TRBD2 (5 bases). CDR3 length: 13 residues. CDR1 and CDR2 from the germline V gene are WNHNN and SYGVQD (reference sequence). V dropped 3 bases and J dropped 6 bases, with 10 bases sitting between them. The CDR3, as DNA: TGCGCCAGCAGTGATCCGGGGAAGGATACGCAGTATTTT. It is translated as CASSDPGKDTQYF.

CDR3 coding DNA: TGCGCCAGCAGCTTGGCCTTGGGTAAAGTCTCCTACGAGCAGTACTTC. Translating gives CASSLALGKVSYEQYF. V and J are TRBV5-1 and TRBJ2-7; D remains ambiguous. V was clipped by 0 bases and J by 0 bases, with 13 bases between them. This CDR3 has 16 residues. CDR1 is SGHRS, CDR2 YFSETQ, per germline.

This rearrangement joins TRBV4-1 to TRBJ2-5; possible D gene TRBD2, 6 bases. V lost 4 bases and J 2 bases, leaving 11 bases between the germline ends. The CDR3 has 14 residues. Germline lookup yields CDR1 MGHRA and CDR2 YSYEKL. CDR3 sequence reads: CASSLVGGQETQYF. In DNA form, the CDR3 reads TGCGCCAGCAGCCTGGTCGGGGGACAAGAGACCCAGTACTTC.

This chain links TRBV7-6 with TRBJ2-3, with a tentative D call TRBD1 (6 bases). CDR1 is SGHVS and CDR2 is FNYEAQ in the germline V gene. V was shortened by 6 bases and J by 6 bases, with 16 bases between the two germline ends. CDR3 length: 14 amino acids. The CDR3 sequence is CASRGRGRSDTQYF. The CDR3 coding sequence is TGTGCCAGCAGAGGCAGGGGCCGATCGGATACGCAGTATTTT.

The V call is TRBV2, the J call TRBJ1-1; D ambiguous. V was pared by 5 bases and J by 2 bases, with 6 bases between. This CDR3 region has 12 residues. CDR1 is SNHLY, CDR2 FYNNEI, per germline. The CDR3 DNA follows: TGTGCCAGCAGTACAACCAACACTGAAGCTTTCTTT. Translating it yields CASSTTNTEAFF.

V gene TRBV6-5 combines with J gene TRBJ2-7, with D perhaps matching TRBD1 or TRBD2 (5 bases each). Trimming took off 7 bases at V and 4 bases at J, with 14 bases between the two ends. This CDR3 comprises 13 residues. Germline loops: CDR1 MNHEY, CDR2 SVGAGI. CDR3 DNA: TGTGCCAGCACCCCGGGACGCTTTTACGAGCAGTACTTC. It specifies CASTPGRFYEQYF.

The chain combines TRBV28 with TRBJ2-7, with 8 bases aligning to TRBD1. CDR3 length: 14 residues. Unmatched junction bases numbered 8, after V lost 6 bases and J lost 4 bases. Germline V gene sequence: CDR1 MDHEN, CDR2 SYDVKM. CDR3 loop: CASRPRQGLYEQYF. CDR3 in DNA: TGTGCCAGCAGACCGAGACAGGGGCTGTACGAGCAGTACTTC.

The rearrangement uses TRBV19 and TRBJ1-1; D gene ambiguous. Germline assignment: CDR1 LNHDA and CDR2 SQIVND (reference sequence). Trimming removed 3 bases at V and 3 bases at J, with 11 bases between. This CDR3 spans 14 amino acids. The CDR3 sequence: CASSIGGPDTEAFF. The CDR3 DNA reads TGTGCCAGTAGTATCGGAGGCCCCGACACTGAAGCTTTCTTT.

This clone has a single count. The chain recombines TRBV19 with TRBJ1-6; 9 bases line up with TRBD1. Germline V CDR1 and CDR2: LNHDA, SQIVND (reference sequence). This CDR3 is 15 amino acids long. The J segment lost 6 bases and the V segment lost 4 bases, leaving 4 bases of the junction unmatched. This CDR3 reads CASSTDRGTNSPLHF. DNA for the CDR3: TGTGCCAGTAGTACGGACAGGGGAACTAATTCACCCCTCCACTTT.

The rearrangement joins TRBV9 to TRBJ2-2, with D perhaps TRBD2 (5 bases). The CDR3 loop spans 15 amino acids. V shed 4 bases and J shed 4 bases, with 14 bases lying between them. Per the germline V gene, CDR1 is SGDLS and CDR2 is YYNGEE. The chain's CDR3 is CASSLASRTTGELFF. The DNA for the CDR3 is TGTGCCAGCAGCCTAGCTTCGCGGACCACCGGGGAGCTGTTTTTT.